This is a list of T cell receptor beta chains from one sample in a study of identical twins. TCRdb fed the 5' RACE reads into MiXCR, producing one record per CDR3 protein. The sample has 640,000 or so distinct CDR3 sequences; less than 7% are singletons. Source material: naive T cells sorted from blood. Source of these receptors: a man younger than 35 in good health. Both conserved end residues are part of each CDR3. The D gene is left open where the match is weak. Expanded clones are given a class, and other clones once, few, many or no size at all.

CASSLGTGRYQPQHF,TGTGCCAGCAGCTTGGGGACAGGGCGATATCAGCCCCAGCATTTT,TRBD1,TRBV5-6,TRBJ1-5,-
CASSVDVGSGNTIYF,TGTGCCAGCAGCGTAGATGTGGGTTCTGGAAACACCATATATTTT,-,TRBV9,TRBJ1-3,-
CASSQGLATTQFF,TGCGCCAGCAGCCAGGGACTAGCCACAACACAGTTCTTC,TRBD2,TRBV4-3,TRBJ2-1,many
CASSFQFGDEQFF,TGTGCCAGCAGTTTCCAATTCGGGGATGAGCAGTTCTTC,-,TRBV6-2/TRBV6-3,TRBJ2-1,-
CASSADRGFREGKNIQYF,TGTGCCAGCAGCGCGGACCGGGGGTTCCGGGAGGGCAAAAACATTCAGTACTTC,TRBD2,TRBV4-2,TRBJ2-4,many
CSVEDGPEGTQYF,TGCAGCGTTGAAGACGGCCCGGAGGGGACCCAGTACTTC,-,TRBV29-1,TRBJ2-5,many
CSASAGVVTDTQYF,TGCAGTGCTAGTGCGGGAGTTGTCACAGATACGCAGTATTTT,TRBD2,TRBV20-1,TRBJ2-3,many
CSAASGTQNSPLHF,TGCAGTGCTGCCTCCGGGACCCAAAATTCACCCCTCCACTTT,-,TRBV20-1,TRBJ1-6,many
CSARAPRTSGTVYNEQFF,TGCAGTGCTAGAGCTCCGAGGACTAGCGGGACCGTCTACAATGAGCAGTTCTTC,TRBD2,TRBV20-1,TRBJ2-1,few
CASRPNGGQRLSGANVLTF,TGTGCCAGCAGACCTAATGGGGGACAGCGCCTCTCTGGGGCCAACGTCCTGACTTTC,TRBD1,TRBV11-1,TRBJ2-6,many
CASSFRQGAIGEKLFF,TGTGCCAGCAGTTTTAGACAGGGGGCAATCGGCGAAAAACTGTTTTTT,TRBD1,TRBV12-3/TRBV12-4,TRBJ1-4,many
CASSSLPWMAGGNTDTQYF,TGTGCCAGCAGCTCCCTCCCCTGGATGGCGGGAGGAAACACAGATACGCAGTATTTT,TRBD2,TRBV5-4,TRBJ2-3,many
CAGTQYPGRQFF,TGTGCCGGCACCCAATATCCGGGAAGGCAGTTCTTC,-,TRBV28,TRBJ2-1,-
CASNTDNQPQHF,TGTGCCAGCAACACAGACAATCAGCCCCAGCATTTT,-,TRBV12-3/TRBV12-4,TRBJ1-5,few
CSAAPLMNSLLNTEAFF,TGCAGTGCTGCTCCCTTAATGAACAGCCTTCTGAACACTGAAGCTTTCTTT,-,TRBV20-1,TRBJ1-1,many
CASSFSSPNQPQHF,TGTGCCAGCAGCTTTAGCAGCCCCAATCAGCCCCAGCATTTT,-,TRBV5-6,TRBJ1-5,-
CASSPSWPDTFTDTQYF,TGTGCCAGCTCACCATCGTGGCCAGACACATTCACAGATACGCAGTATTTT,-,TRBV18,TRBJ2-3,few
CASSARDRAYEQYF,TGTGCCAGCAGCGCACGGGACAGAGCTTACGAGCAGTACTTC,TRBD1,TRBV7-9,TRBJ2-7,many
CASSPPGQTYEQYF,TGTGCCAGCAGCCCTCCGGGACAGACCTACGAGCAGTACTTC,TRBD1,TRBV7-9,TRBJ2-7,many
CASSLRGSPNQPQHF,TGTGCCAGCAGTTTAAGAGGGTCCCCCAATCAGCCCCAGCATTTT,-,TRBV28,TRBJ1-5,many
CASSPAGGVNTGELFF,TGTGCCAGCAGCCCCGCTGGGGGGGTTAACACCGGGGAGCTGTTTTTT,TRBD2,TRBV11-2,TRBJ2-2,-
CSVHREPPRYNEQFF,TGCAGCGTGCACAGGGAACCTCCTCGCTACAATGAGCAGTTCTTC,-,TRBV29-1,TRBJ2-1,many
CASSVGPGLGNQPQHF,TGTGCCAGCTCCGTGGGTCCAGGGTTGGGCAATCAGCCCCAGCATTTT,-,TRBV18,TRBJ1-5,-
CSARSRDRAETQYF,TGCAGTGCTAGATCCCGGGACAGGGCGGAGACCCAGTACTTC,TRBD1,TRBV20-1,TRBJ2-5,many
CATSRGRVGTDTQYF,TGTGCCACCAGCAGAGGGAGGGTTGGCACAGATACGCAGTATTTT,-,TRBV15,TRBJ2-3,many
CSARDARQGPDQPQHF,TGCAGTGCTAGAGATGCGAGACAGGGGCCCGATCAGCCCCAGCATTTT,TRBD1,TRBV20-1,TRBJ1-5,many
CSVRGTYEQYF,TGCAGCGTCCGCGGGACTTACGAGCAGTACTTC,-,TRBV29-1,TRBJ2-7,many
CASSLFSTLNTEAFF,TGTGCCAGCAGCTTATTTTCTACCTTGAACACTGAAGCTTTCTTT,-,TRBV7-2,TRBJ1-1,-
CASTGQASSRGANVLTF,TGTGCCAGCACAGGACAGGCCTCGTCTAGGGGGGCCAACGTCCTGACTTTC,TRBD1,TRBV12-3/TRBV12-4,TRBJ2-6,-
CASSLSGTGLGNQPQHF,TGTGCCAGCAGTCTATCCGGGACAGGTTTAGGGAATCAGCCCCAGCATTTT,TRBD1,TRBV6-1,TRBJ1-5,-
CASSFLATGLNSPLHF,TGTGCCAGCAGCTTTCTGGCGACAGGCTTAAATTCACCCCTCCACTTT,-,TRBV7-2,TRBJ1-6,many
CASSLPKDGMNTEAFF,TGTGCCAGCAGCCTTCCTAAGGACGGCATGAACACTGAAGCTTTCTTT,-,TRBV7-9,TRBJ1-1,many